The clone carrying this TCR beta chain was seen a handful of times. The CDR3 loop spans 15 amino acids. CDR1 is MNHEY and CDR2 is SVGAGI in the germline V gene. Losses at the gene ends were 5 bases for V and 2 bases for J; bases not matched to a gene: 8. Profiling relied on immunoSEQ multiplex PCR, and the TCRdb table lists in-frame clones only, not all of them. The profile covers 700,000 or so clones, with 70% to 90% appearing a single time and over 0.008% taken by the ten largest. This entry comes from a study of shared T cell receptors in the human thymus. The same data also contributed to another study, on human thymus T cells. That work contributes: Unrelated individuals had highly overlapping thymic repertoires, as reported in related research.

Sequencing was carried out using thymocytes. The V call is TRBV6-5, the J call TRBJ2-5; 7 bases are shared with TRBD1. The receptor was isolated from a girl under three years old with a congenital heart defect. The DNA of the CDR3 is TGTGCCAGCAGTCCTCAGGGACAGAGACAAGAGACCCAGTACTTC. Translation gives CASSPQGQRQETQYF.